This is a list of T cell receptor beta chains from one sample in a study of blood T cells in healthy people across ages. TCRdb reprocessed the 5' RACE reads via MiXCR and lists one record per CDR3 protein. The table lists 850,000 to 950,000 distinct CDR3 sequences, 29% of them singletons. The specimen sequenced was blood. The origin of the receptors is a woman aged 80 or over in good health. CDR3s include the opening cysteine and the closing phenylalanine or tryptophan. D genes are given only for firm matches. Some rows have no size entry. The others give once, few or many, or a class for an expanded clone.

>TRBJ2-5|TRBV6-2/TRBV6-3|.|many
CASSYPARQGETQYF
TGTGCCAGCAGTTACCCCGCCCGTCAGGGTGAGACCCAGTACTTC
>TRBJ1-1|TRBV4-3|.|many
CASSQLEGRLAFF
TGCGCCAGCAGCCAGCTAGAGGGTAGGCTGGCTTTCTTT
>TRBJ2-5|TRBV7-2|.|few
CASKWTGEPETQYF
TGTGCCAGCAAGTGGACGGGGGAACCGGAGACCCAGTACTTC
>TRBJ2-1|TRBV5-1|.|.
CASSLGGELNEQFF
TGCGCCAGCAGCTTGGGTGGTGAGTTGAATGAGCAGTTCTTC
>TRBJ1-2|TRBV7-2|TRBD1|many
CASRPTGGYGYTF
TGTGCCAGCAGGCCGACAGGGGGCTATGGCTACACCTTC
>TRBJ2-1|TRBV6-6|.|.
CASSYWMGNEQFF
TGTGCCAGCAGTTACTGGATGGGAAATGAGCAGTTCTTC
>TRBJ1-1|TRBV7-2|.|.
CAGRPTGNTEAFF
TGTGCCGGCAGGCCAACAGGGAACACTGAAGCTTTCTTT
>TRBJ1-5|TRBV18|.|.
CASSTVSGGNQPQHF
TGTGCCAGCTCCACGGTATCGGGTGGCAATCAGCCCCAGCATTTT
>TRBJ2-5|TRBV3-1|.|few
CASSQERVASQETQYF
TGTGCCAGCAGCCAAGAGAGGGTAGCGTCCCAAGAGACCCAGTACTTC
>TRBJ2-5|TRBV25-1|.|many
CASSPTGTSGETQYF
TGTGCCAGCAGTCCCACCGGGACCTCGGGAGAGACCCAGTACTTC
>TRBJ2-1|TRBV20-1|.|many
CSARDPQGGSYNEQFF
TGCAGTGCTAGAGATCCCCAGGGGGGATCTTACAATGAGCAGTTCTTC
>TRBJ2-1|TRBV5-1|.|.
CASSLDTSCLNNEQFF
TGCGCCAGCAGCTTGGATACTAGTTGCCTCAACAATGAGCAGTTCTTC
>TRBJ2-3|TRBV5-6|.|.
CASSLRLFTDTQYF
TGTGCCAGCAGCTTGAGGCTCTTCACAGATACGCAGTATTTT
>TRBJ1-2|TRBV6-6|TRBD1|few
CASGYTGGKYGYTF
TGTGCCAGCGGTTATACAGGGGGCAAGTATGGCTACACCTTC
>TRBJ1-6|TRBV20-1|TRBD1|.
CSASRLGTANNSPLHF
TGCAGTGCTAGTCGGCTCGGGACAGCTAATAATTCACCCCTCCACTTT
>TRBJ1-6|TRBV2|TRBD1|few
CASNKDRGGNSPLHF
TGTGCCAGCAACAAGGACAGGGGGGGAAATTCACCCCTCCACTTT
>TRBJ2-1|TRBV7-9|.|many
CASSHARWSSYNEQFF
TGTGCCAGCAGCCATGCCAGGTGGAGCTCCTACAATGAGCAGTTCTTC
>TRBJ2-4|TRBV10-2|.|many
CASSESLQYKNIQYF
TGCGCCAGCAGTGAGTCATTACAGTACAAAAACATTCAGTACTTC
>TRBJ2-3|TRBV7-6|.|.
CAGSSMTTGDTQYF
TGTGCCGGCAGCTCCATGACGACCGGGGATACGCAGTATTTT
>TRBJ2-4|TRBV15|.|many
CATSRVKGEVRDIQYF
TGTGCCACCAGCAGAGTAAAGGGGGAAGTAAGGGACATTCAGTACTTC
>TRBJ1-5|TRBV12-3/TRBV12-4|.|.
CASSFRVSNQPQHF
TGTGCCAGCAGTTTTAGGGTGAGCAATCAGCCCCAGCATTTT
>TRBJ2-5|TRBV25-1|.|.
CASRETRSQETQYF
TGTGCCAGCAGGGAGACTAGATCCCAAGAGACCCAGTACTTC
>TRBJ1-4|TRBV6-6|.|.
CASSSTPPEKLFF
TGTGCCAGCAGTTCCACCCCACCTGAAAAACTGTTTTTT
>TRBJ2-1|TRBV3-1|.|many
CASSPTLGSDEQFF
TGTGCCAGCAGCCCAACTCTTGGGTCGGATGAGCAGTTCTTC
>TRBJ2-3|TRBV4-3|.|many
CASSPEGGLEAQYF
TGCGCCAGCAGCCCCGAAGGGGGGCTTGAGGCGCAGTATTTT
>TRBJ2-2|TRBV10-1|.|few
CASRRGHTGELFF
TGCGCCAGCCGCCGTGGGCACACCGGGGAGCTGTTTTTT
>TRBJ2-1|TRBV7-2|TRBD2|many
CASAERGPPGRQFF
TGTGCCAGCGCGGAGCGGGGGCCTCCTGGAAGGCAGTTCTTC
>TRBJ2-7|TRBV5-1|TRBD1|many
CASSLEGTAGYEQYF
TGCGCCAGCAGCTTGGAGGGGACAGCCGGGTACGAGCAGTACTTC
>TRBJ1-1|TRBV11-2|.|few
CASSLVPGTEAFF
TGTGCCAGCAGCTTAGTCCCAGGGACTGAAGCTTTCTTT
>TRBJ1-2|TRBV7-9|.|many
CASSSRVHGYTF
TGTGCCAGCAGCTCCAGGGTTCATGGCTACACCTTC
>TRBJ1-1|TRBV7-6|.|.
CASSLEMASQRGALNTEAFF
TGTGCCAGCAGCTTAGAGATGGCGTCGCAACGGGGGGCCTTGAACACTGAAGCTTTCTTT
>TRBJ2-1|TRBV9|.|many
CASSVEGSGFYNEQFF
TGTGCCAGCAGCGTAGAGGGGTCGGGGTTTTACAATGAGCAGTTCTTC
>TRBJ2-7|TRBV12-3/TRBV12-4|.|.
CASSSRGAPYEQYF
TGTGCCAGCAGTTCTCGGGGGGCCCCCTACGAGCAGTACTTC
>TRBJ2-1|TRBV6-2/TRBV6-3|TRBD2|few
CASSSTRRGGRNEQFF
TGTGCCAGCAGTTCTACCCGGCGGGGGGGCCGAAATGAGCAGTTCTTC
>TRBJ2-2|TRBV28|TRBD1|.
CASRTSGTGMGKLFF
TGTGCCAGCAGGACTTCCGGGACAGGGATGGGGAAGCTGTTTTTT
>TRBJ1-4|TRBV29-1|TRBD1|.
CSVVETGDATNEKLFF
TGCAGCGTTGTAGAGACAGGGGATGCAACTAATGAAAAACTGTTTTTT
>TRBJ1-1|TRBV12-3/TRBV12-4|TRBD1|.
CASSPRTGINTEAFF
TGTGCCAGCAGTCCGCGGACAGGTATTAACACTGAAGCTTTCTTT
>TRBJ1-2|TRBV2|.|many
CASTLGTGNGYTF
TGTGCCAGCACTTTGGGTACAGGGAATGGCTACACCTTC
>TRBJ2-3|TRBV6-5|TRBD2|many
CASRQGGGTDTQYF
TGTGCCAGCAGACAGGGCGGGGGGACAGATACGCAGTATTTT
>TRBJ2-1|TRBV20-1|TRBD2|.
CSARGGTQTSGALNEQFF
TGCAGTGCTAGAGGGGGCACCCAGACTAGCGGGGCCCTCAATGAGCAGTTCTTC
>TRBJ2-1|TRBV7-2|TRBD1|.
CASSLAFDRGNEQFF
TGTGCCAGCAGCTTAGCTTTCGACAGGGGTAATGAGCAGTTCTTC
>TRBJ1-2|TRBV30|.|few
CAWSIGTRYGYTF
TGTGCCTGGAGTATAGGGACACGCTATGGCTACACCTTC
>TRBJ1-4|TRBV7-2|.|few
CASSPYRGRSTNEKLFF
TGTGCCAGCAGCCCGTATAGGGGCCGGTCAACTAATGAAAAACTGTTTTTT
>TRBJ2-5|TRBV27|TRBD1|few
CASSWTGRYQETQYF
TGTGCCAGCAGTTGGACAGGGCGCTATCAAGAGACCCAGTACTTC
>TRBJ1-4|TRBV18|.|.
CASSPGTGAYTNEKLFF
TGTGCCAGCTCACCGGGCACCGGGGCTTATACTAATGAAAAACTGTTTTTT
>TRBJ2-6|TRBV7-2|TRBD2|many
CASSVAGPRSGANVLTF
TGTGCCAGCAGCGTAGCGGGTCCTCGCTCTGGGGCCAACGTCCTGACTTTC
>TRBJ2-4|TRBV2|TRBD1|many
CASSSDRAGKNIQYF
TGTGCCAGCAGTTCTGACAGGGCGGGCAAAAACATTCAGTACTTC
>TRBJ1-2|TRBV6-2/TRBV6-3|.|.
CASSGGPRGVGYGYTF
TGTGCCAGCAGTGGGGGGCCGCGGGGAGTTGGCTATGGCTACACCTTC
>TRBJ2-7|TRBV20-1|.|many
CSASQGEYLYEQYF
TGCAGTGCTAGCCAAGGTGAATACCTCTACGAGCAGTACTTC
>TRBJ2-1|TRBV20-1|.|many
CSATGSSSYNEQFF
TGCAGTGCTACAGGGTCTAGCTCCTACAATGAGCAGTTCTTC
>TRBJ2-2|TRBV20-1|.|many
CSAENDGKPGELFF
TGCAGTGCCGAAAACGATGGGAAACCCGGGGAGCTGTTTTTT
>TRBJ1-6|TRBV4-3|.|many
CASSRASGQNSPLHF
TGCGCCAGCAGCCGCGCCTCGGGGCAGAATTCACCCCTCCACTTT
>TRBJ2-3|TRBV10-3|.|many
CAIKDRDTDTQYF
TGTGCCATCAAGGACAGAGACACAGATACGCAGTATTTT
>TRBJ1-5|TRBV9|.|few
CASSVSGVSNQPQHF
TGTGCCAGCAGCGTAAGTGGGGTGAGCAATCAGCCCCAGCATTTT
>TRBJ2-5|TRBV12-3/TRBV12-4|.|.
CASSLGQVPKQYF
TGTGCCAGCAGTTTAGGACAGGTACCTAAGCAGTACTTC
>TRBJ2-1|TRBV6-2/TRBV6-3|.|once
CASRRLKLSYNEQFF
TGTGCCAGCAGGCGGCTCAAGCTCTCCTACAATGAGCAGTTCTTC
>TRBJ2-3|TRBV28|.|many
CATRGASTDTQYF
TGTGCCACCCGGGGGGCTAGCACAGATACGCAGTATTTT
>TRBJ1-4|TRBV7-9|TRBD1|few
CASSSEDRDGEKRFF
TGTGCCAGCAGCTCCGAAGACAGGGATGGTGAAAAACGGTTTTTT